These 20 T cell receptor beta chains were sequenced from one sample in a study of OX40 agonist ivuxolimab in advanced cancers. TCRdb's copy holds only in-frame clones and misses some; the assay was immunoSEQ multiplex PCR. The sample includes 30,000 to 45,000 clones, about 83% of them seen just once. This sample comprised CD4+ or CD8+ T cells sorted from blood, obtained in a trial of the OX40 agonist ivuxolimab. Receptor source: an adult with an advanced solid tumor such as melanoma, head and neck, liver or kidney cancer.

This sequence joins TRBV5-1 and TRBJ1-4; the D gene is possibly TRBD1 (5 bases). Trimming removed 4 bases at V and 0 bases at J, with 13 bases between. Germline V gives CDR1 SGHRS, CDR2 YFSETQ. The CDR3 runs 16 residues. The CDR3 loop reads CASSPTVSATNEKLFF. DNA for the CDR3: TGCGCCAGCAGCCCGACAGTCTCTGCAACTAATGAAAAACTGTTTTTT. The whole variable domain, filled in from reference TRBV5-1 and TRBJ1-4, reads KAGVTQTPRYLIKTRGQQVTLSCSPISGHRSVSWYQQTPGQGLQFLFEYFSETQRNKGNFPGRFSGRQFSNSRSEMNVSTLELGDSALYLCASSPTVSATNEKLFFGSGTQLSVL.

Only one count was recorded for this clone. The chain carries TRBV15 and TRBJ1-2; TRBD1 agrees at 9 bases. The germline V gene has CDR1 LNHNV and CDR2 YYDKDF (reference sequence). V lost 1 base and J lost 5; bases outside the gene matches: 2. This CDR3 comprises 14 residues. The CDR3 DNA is TGTGCCACCAGCAGAGTCGGGACAGGGTATGGCTACACCTTC. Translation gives CATSRVGTGYGYTF. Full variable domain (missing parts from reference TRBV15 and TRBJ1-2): DAMVIQNPRYQVTQFGKPVTLSCSQTLNHNVMYWYQQKSSQAPKLLFHYYDKDFNNEADTPDNFQSRRPNTSFCFLDIRSPGLGDTAMYLCATSRVGTGYGYTFGSGTRLTVV.

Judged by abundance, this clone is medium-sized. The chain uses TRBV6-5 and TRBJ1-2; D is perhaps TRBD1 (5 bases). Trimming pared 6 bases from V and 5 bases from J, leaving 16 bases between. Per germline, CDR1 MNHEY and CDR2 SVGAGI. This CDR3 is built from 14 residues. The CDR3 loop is CASRVDQGSYGYTF. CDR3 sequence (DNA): TGTGCCAGCAGGGTCGATCAGGGATCGTATGGCTACACCTTC.

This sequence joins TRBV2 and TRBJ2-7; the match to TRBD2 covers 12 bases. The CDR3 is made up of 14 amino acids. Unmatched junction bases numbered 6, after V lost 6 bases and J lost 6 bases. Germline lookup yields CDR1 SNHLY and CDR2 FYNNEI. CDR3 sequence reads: CASRRLAGDLEQYF. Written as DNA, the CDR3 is TGTGCCAGCAGGCGACTAGCGGGAGATCTCGAGCAGTACTTC.

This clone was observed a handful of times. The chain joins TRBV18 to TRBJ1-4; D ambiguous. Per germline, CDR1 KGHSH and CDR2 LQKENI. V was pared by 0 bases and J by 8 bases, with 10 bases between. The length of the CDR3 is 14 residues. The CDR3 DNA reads TGTGCCAGCTCACCACCAGGGTTTCGGGAAAAACTGTTTTTT. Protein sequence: CASSPPGFREKLFF.

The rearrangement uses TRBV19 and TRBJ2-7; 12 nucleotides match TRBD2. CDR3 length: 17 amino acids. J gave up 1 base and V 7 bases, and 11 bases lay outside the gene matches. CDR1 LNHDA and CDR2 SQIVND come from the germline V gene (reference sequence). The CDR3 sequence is CASTPGLAGMGSYEQYF. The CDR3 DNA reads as TGTGCCAGTACTCCCGGACTAGCGGGAATGGGGTCCTACGAGCAGTACTTC. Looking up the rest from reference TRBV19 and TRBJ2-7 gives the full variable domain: DGGITQSPKYLFRKEGQNVTLSCEQNLNHDAMYWYRQDPGQGLRLIYYSQIVNDFQKGDIAEGYSVSREKKESFPLTVTSAQKNPTAFYLCASTPGLAGMGSYEQYFGPGTRLTVT.

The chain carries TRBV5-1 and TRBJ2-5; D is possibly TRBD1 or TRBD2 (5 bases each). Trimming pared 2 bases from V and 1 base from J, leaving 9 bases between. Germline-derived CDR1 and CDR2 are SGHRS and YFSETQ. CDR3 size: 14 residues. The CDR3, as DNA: TGCGCCAGCAGCTTAGGGACCGCCCAAGAGACCCAGTACTTC. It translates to CASSLGTAQETQYF.

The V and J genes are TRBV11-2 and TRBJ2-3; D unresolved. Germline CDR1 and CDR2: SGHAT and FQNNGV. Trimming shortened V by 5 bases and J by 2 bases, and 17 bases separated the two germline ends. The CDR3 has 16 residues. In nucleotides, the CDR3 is TGTGCCAGCAGCCGCTTGACACGATCAGACACAGATACGCAGTATTTT. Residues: CASSRLTRSDTDTQYF. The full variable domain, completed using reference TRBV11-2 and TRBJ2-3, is EAGVAQSPRYKIIEKRQSVAFWCNPISGHATLYWYQQILGQGPKLLIQFQNNGVVDDSQLPKDRFSAERLKGVDSTLKIQPAKLEDSAVYLCASSRLTRSDTDTQYFGPGTRLTVL.

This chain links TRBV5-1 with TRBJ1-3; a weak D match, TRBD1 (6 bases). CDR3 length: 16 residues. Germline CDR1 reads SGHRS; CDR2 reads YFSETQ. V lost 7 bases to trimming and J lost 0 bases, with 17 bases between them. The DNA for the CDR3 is TGCGCCAGCCGGGACAACTCCCTAAGCTCTGGAAACACCATATATTTT. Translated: CASRDNSLSSGNTIYF.

CDR3 amino acids: CASSQSPQTGGRTNEKLFF. As DNA, the CDR3 is TGCGCCAGCAGCCAAAGCCCCCAAACAGGGGGCAGGACTAATGAAAAACTGTTTTTT. The chain is built from TRBV4-3 and TRBJ1-4; 9 bases align to TRBD1. Losses at the gene ends were 2 bases for V and 2 bases for J; bases not matched to a gene: 12. The CDR3 has 19 residues. The germline gives CDR1 LGHNA, CDR2 YSLEER.

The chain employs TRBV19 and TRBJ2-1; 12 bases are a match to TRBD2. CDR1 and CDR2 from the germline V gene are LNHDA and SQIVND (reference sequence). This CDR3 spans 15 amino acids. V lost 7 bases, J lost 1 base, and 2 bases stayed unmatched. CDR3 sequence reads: CASTTSGRSYNEQFF. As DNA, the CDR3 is TGTGCCAGTACCACTAGCGGGAGGTCCTACAATGAGCAGTTCTTC.

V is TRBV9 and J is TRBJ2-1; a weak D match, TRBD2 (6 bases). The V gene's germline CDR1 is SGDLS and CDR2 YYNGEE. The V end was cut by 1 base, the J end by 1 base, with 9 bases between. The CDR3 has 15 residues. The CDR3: CASSVTGGSYNEQFF. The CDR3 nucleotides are TGTGCCAGCAGCGTAACCGGGGGATCCTACAATGAGCAGTTCTTC.

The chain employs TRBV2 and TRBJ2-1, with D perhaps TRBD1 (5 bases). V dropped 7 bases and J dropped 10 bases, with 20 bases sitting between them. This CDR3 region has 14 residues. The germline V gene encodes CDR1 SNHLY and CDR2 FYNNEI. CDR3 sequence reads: CASTRGAQGREQFF. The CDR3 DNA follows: TGTGCCAGCACGCGTGGGGCCCAAGGACGGGAGCAGTTCTTC.

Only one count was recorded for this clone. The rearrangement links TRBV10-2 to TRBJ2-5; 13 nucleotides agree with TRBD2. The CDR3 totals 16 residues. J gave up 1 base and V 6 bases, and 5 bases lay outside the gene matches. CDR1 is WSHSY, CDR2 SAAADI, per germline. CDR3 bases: TGCGCCAGCAGACGGACTAGCGGGAGCTTCCAAGAGACCCAGTACTTC. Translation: CASRRTSGSFQETQYF.

CDR3 in DNA: TGCGCCAGCAGTGAAAACAGGGGCTACGAGCAGTACTTC. This translates into CASSENRGYEQYF. V is TRBV10-1 and J is TRBJ2-7, with 7 positions matching TRBD1. Germline V lookup: CDR1 WNHNN, CDR2 SYGVQD (reference sequence). The V and J ends lost 3 bases and 3 bases, in that order; junction bases with no gene match: 2. The CDR3 has 13 amino acids.

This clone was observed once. CDR3 loop: CASSESGQSTDTQYF. DNA of the CDR3: TGCGCCAGCAGTGAGTCAGGACAGAGCACAGATACGCAGTATTTT. This chain uses TRBV10-1 with TRBJ2-3; D may be TRBD1 (6 bases). CDR3 length equals 15 residues. Germline V lookup: CDR1 WNHNN, CDR2 SYGVQD (reference sequence). Trimming removed 0 bases at V and 0 bases at J, with 7 bases between.

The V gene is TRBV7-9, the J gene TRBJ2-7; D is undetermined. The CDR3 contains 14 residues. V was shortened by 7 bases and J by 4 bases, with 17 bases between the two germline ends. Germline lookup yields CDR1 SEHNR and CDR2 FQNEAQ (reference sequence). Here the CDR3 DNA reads TGTGCCAGCACCTTCGACGGTGGCGTGTACGAGCAGTACTTC. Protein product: CASTFDGGVYEQYF.

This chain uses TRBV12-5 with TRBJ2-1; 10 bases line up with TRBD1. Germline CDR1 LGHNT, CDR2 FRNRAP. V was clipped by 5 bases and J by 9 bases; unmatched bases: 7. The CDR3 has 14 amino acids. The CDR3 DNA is TGTGCTAGTGGTCTGGGACAGGGGACGGGTGAGCAGTTCTTC. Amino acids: CASGLGQGTGEQFF.

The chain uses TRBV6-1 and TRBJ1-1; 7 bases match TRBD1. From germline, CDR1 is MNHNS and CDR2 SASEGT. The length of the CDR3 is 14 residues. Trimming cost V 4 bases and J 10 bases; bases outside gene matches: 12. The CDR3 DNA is TGTGCCAGCAGTGCTTACGACAGGGACTCTGTAGCTTTCTTT. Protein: CASSAYDRDSVAFF.

CDR3 amino acids: CASSHRGGATNEKLFF. DNA of the CDR3: TGTGCCAGCAGTCACCGGGGGGGAGCAACTAATGAAAAACTGTTTTTT. The V call is TRBV27, the J call TRBJ1-4; tentative D call: TRBD1 (5 bases). Trimming removed 5 bases at V and 0 bases at J, with 13 bases between. The CDR3 contains 16 residues. Germline-derived CDR1 and CDR2 are MNHEY and SMNVEV (reference sequence).